This T cell receptor beta chain came from a study of T cells in Graves' hyperthyroidism and ophthalmopathy. Whole-study results and caveats: Model predictions of ophthalmopathy came a median about 6.3 months before onset.

Note on this clonotype: The antigen remains unidentified.

Germline V gene lookup returns CDR1 SGHTA and CDR2 FQGTGA. Deletions cut 2 bases from V and 3 bases from J, with 20 bases between. CDR3 length equals 18 residues. The source material, RNA transcripts, was used to amplify TCR beta CDR3 regions. TCR CDR3 underwent first-round RT-PCR with the HTBI primer set. MiXCR, applied by TCRdb to the multiplex PCR reads, yields one record per CDR3 protein. This sample has a few hundred thousand distinct CDR3 sequences, with around 42% found just once. In patients aged 18 to 65, hyperthyroidism was newly diagnosed, with duration under 2 months. The diagnostic basis comprised clinical symptoms, serum thyroxine and TRAb, thyroid ultrasound and orbital computed tomography.

The sequencing sample was made of peripheral blood or thyroid tissue (not recorded which). The chain couples TRBV7-3 to TRBJ2-1; D is unresolved. This clonotype was obtained from a young woman with Graves' hyperthyroidism. CDR3 sequence: CASSLVPGRAHHYNEQFF. Written as DNA, the CDR3 is TGTGCCAGCAGCTTAGTTCCCGGAAGGGCACATCACTACAATGAGCAGTTCTTC.